These 9 T cell receptor beta chains were all obtained from the same sample, sequenced in a study of shared clonotypes between healthy human individuals. Clones were read by immunoSEQ multiplex PCR, and TCRdb kept only the in-frame ones, dropping some. Found here are over 2 million clones, roughly 90% of them singletons; the top ten hold approximately 0.39%. Sequenced input: naive CD4+ T cells from PBMCs. Subset defined: CD45RA+ positively selected. The origin of the receptors is a man in his late teens or twenties in good health. Some clones in this sample may be carry-over from other donors' samples.

The gene calls are TRBV28 and TRBJ1-3; D unresolved. V lost 5 bases to trimming and J lost 4 bases, with 9 bases between them. The germline gives CDR1 MDHEN, CDR2 SYDVKM. The CDR3 is 13 residues long. The CDR3 nucleotides read TGTGCCAGCAGTCAGAGCCCCGGAAACACCATATATTTT. As protein: CASSQSPGNTIYF.

The chain carries TRBV6-6 and TRBJ2-7, with D perhaps assigned TRBD1 or TRBD2 (6 bases each). V was pared by 2 bases and J by 2 bases, with 13 bases between. Per the germline V gene, CDR1 is MNHNY and CDR2 is SVGAGI (reference sequence). The CDR3 length is 15 residues. This CDR3 is CASSYQLGGTYEQYF. CDR3 coding DNA: TGTGCCAGCAGTTACCAACTAGGGGGGACCTACGAGCAGTACTTC.

The chain uses TRBV28 and TRBJ2-2; no definite D call. CDR1 is MDHEN, CDR2 SYDVKM, per germline. Deletions cut 7 bases from V and 1 base from J, with 4 bases between. CDR3 size: 12 residues. The CDR3 region has the DNA TGTGCCAGCACCCAGAACACCGGGGAGCTGTTTTTT. This translates into CASTQNTGELFF.

V gene TRBV2 combines with J gene TRBJ2-1, with 7 bases fitting TRBD1. The CDR3 extends over 14 amino acids. Losses at the gene ends were 3 bases for V and 10 bases for J; bases not matched to a gene: 9. Germline-derived CDR1 and CDR2 are SNHLY and FYNNEI. CDR3 nucleotide sequence: TGTGCCAGCAGTGATCAGGGGGTAGGGTTGGAGCAGTTCTTC. It specifies CASSDQGVGLEQFF.

CDR3 residues: CASTPGSGRPGRETQYF. DNA of the CDR3: TGTGCCAGCACCCCGGGAAGCGGGAGGCCAGGGAGGGAGACCCAGTACTTC. The rearrangement links TRBV28 to TRBJ2-5; 9 nucleotides align to TRBD2. The germline CDR1 and CDR2 sequences are MDHEN and SYDVKM. Trimming cost V 7 bases and J 5 bases; bases outside gene matches: 17. This CDR3 has 17 residues.

The chain recombines TRBV7-2 with TRBJ2-6; D uncertain. This CDR3 has 15 amino acids. CDR1 and CDR2 from the germline V gene are SGHTA and FQGNSA. Deletions cut 5 bases from V and 1 base from J, with 9 bases between. This CDR3 is CASSPGLSGANVLTF. The CDR3 nucleotides are TGTGCCAGCAGCCCGGGCTTGTCTGGGGCCAACGTCCTGACTTTC.

This clone was seen once. The chain joins TRBV5-1 to TRBJ2-3; tentative D call: TRBD2 (5 bases). The CDR3 is 14 residues long. V lost 7 bases, J lost 2 bases, and 14 bases lay in between. Looked up from germline, CDR1 is SGHRS and CDR2 is YFSETQ. This CDR3 reads CASRTGRLTDTQYF. CDR3 DNA sequence: TGCGCCAGCCGGACTGGCAGGCTCACAGATACGCAGTATTTT.

The chain couples TRBV2 to TRBJ2-5; D ambiguous. Germline V gives CDR1 SNHLY, CDR2 FYNNEI. Trimming removed 0 bases from V and 2 bases from J, with 10 bases in between. The CDR3 totals 15 residues. DNA for the CDR3: TGTGCCAGCAGTGAAGCTTGGCAGATACAAGAGACCCAGTACTTC. It yields the protein CASSEAWQIQETQYF.

This clone was observed a single time. The rearrangement joins TRBV30 to TRBJ2-3; D gene uncertain. Per germline, CDR1 GTSNPN and CDR2 SVGIG (reference sequence). The CDR3 is 14 amino acids. V was shortened by 7 bases and J by 8 bases, with 22 bases between the two germline ends. The CDR3 here is CASRGPRVRFTQYF. The CDR3 DNA reads as TGTGCCTCTAGAGGTCCCCGAGTCCGCTTTACGCAGTATTTT.